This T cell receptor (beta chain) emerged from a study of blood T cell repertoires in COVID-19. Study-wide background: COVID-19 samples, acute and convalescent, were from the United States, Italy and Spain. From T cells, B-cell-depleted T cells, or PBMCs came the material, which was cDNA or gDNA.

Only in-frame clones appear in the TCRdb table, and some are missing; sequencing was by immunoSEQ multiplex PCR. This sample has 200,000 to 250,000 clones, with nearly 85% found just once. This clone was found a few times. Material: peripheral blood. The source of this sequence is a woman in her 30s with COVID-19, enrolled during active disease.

The CDR3 bases are TGTGCCAGCAGCTTAGTAGCTGGGAGAAGGCCCGGGGAGCTGTTTTTT. It encodes CASSLVAGRRPGELFF. The chain joins TRBV9 to TRBJ2-2; tentatively, D is TRBD2 (5 bases). Looked up from germline, CDR1 is SGDLS and CDR2 is YYNGEE. This CDR3 region has 16 residues. V shed 4 bases and J shed 6 bases, with 19 bases lying between them.